The 5 T cell receptor beta chains in this list originate from one sample, sequenced in a study of T-cell reconstitution after alpha-beta-depleted transplantation in children. TCRbeta library preparation incorporated unique molecular identifiers. TCRdb reanalysed the PCR reads using MiXCR and keeps one entry per CDR3 protein. The sample has roughly 790,000 distinct CDR3 sequences; about 16% are singletons. The source material was PBMCs, mostly from graft donor cells, sampled 360 days after TCRalphabeta/CD19-depleted stem cell transplant. The receptors come from a male patient under 18 who had a stem cell transplant for acute lymphoblastic leukemia, so the T cells may come from the graft donor.

The table lists this clonotype with many counts. V gene TRBV5-1 combines with J gene TRBJ2-1, with a weak D call TRBD1 (5 bases). Germline CDR1 and CDR2: SGHRS and YFSETQ. There are 15 residues in the CDR3. With 5 bases removed from V and 0 bases from J, the gap between germline ends came to 12 bases. The DNA of the CDR3 is TGCGCCAGCAGATCAACAGGAAGCTCCTACAATGAGCAGTTCTTC. Protein sequence: CASRSTGSSYNEQFF.

This clonotype came up a few times. The V and J genes are TRBV7-2 and TRBJ2-7, with a possible D match to TRBD2 (6 bases). The CDR3 totals 14 residues. The germline CDR1 and CDR2 sequences are SGHTA and FQGNSA. Trimming cost V 3 bases and J 3 bases, with 12 bases left between them. CDR3 in DNA: TGTGCCAGCAGCTTCGAAGCGGGCCTCTACGAGCAGTACTTC. Translating gives CASSFEAGLYEQYF. The variable domain in full, completed from reference TRBV7-2 and TRBJ2-7, reads GAGVSQSPSNKVTEKGKDVELRCDPISGHTALYWYRQSLGQGLEFLIYFQGNSAPDKSGLPSDRFSAERTGGSVSTLTIQRTQQEDSAVYLCASSFEAGLYEQYFGPGTRLTVT.

The sample holds a few counts of this clonotype. The chain carries TRBV12-3 or TRBV12-4 and TRBJ2-3, with D possibly matching TRBD2 (5 bases). The CDR3 runs 14 residues. V shed 5 bases and J shed 2 bases, with 11 bases lying between them. The CDR3 spells CASSPGINTDTQYF. The DNA of the CDR3 is TGTGCCAGCAGTCCCGGGATCAACACAGATACGCAGTATTTT.

This clonotype was detected a few times. The chain recombines TRBV29-1 with TRBJ2-3; D not resolved. V dropped 0 bases and J dropped 4 bases, with 5 bases sitting between them. CDR3 length: 12 residues. Germline CDR1 SQVTM, CDR2 ANQGSEA. CDR3 coding DNA: TGCAGCGTTGAAGAGAGACCAGATACGCAGTATTTT. Its translation: CSVEERPDTQYF.

This rearrangement joins TRBV5-1 to TRBJ2-1, with 9 bases identical to TRBD1. Germline CDR1 is SGHRS and CDR2 is YFSETQ. This CDR3 is 16 amino acids long. J was trimmed by 8 bases and V by 0 bases; bases with no gene match: 9. The CDR3 protein is CASSLVPGQGFHEQFF. The CDR3 region has the DNA TGCGCCAGCAGCTTGGTACCGGGACAGGGATTCCATGAGCAGTTCTTC.